This TCR beta chain was recorded in a study of early T cells in non-severe SARS-CoV-2 infection. Germline V CDR1 and CDR2: SGHAT, FQNNGV. The CDR3 spans 14 residues. Trimming took off 2 bases at V and 1 base at J, with 8 bases between the two ends. One entry per CDR3 protein results from TCRdb running MiXCR on the 5' RACE reads. The sample has 70,000 to 90,000 distinct CDR3 sequences, about 10% seen once. There are many counts of this clonotype. Sample: whole blood. J is TRBJ1-2 and V is TRBV11-2; unclear D gene. The TCR comes from an adult who was a healthcare worker with PCR-confirmed SARS-CoV-2 infection or an uninfected control (not recorded which). CDR3 loop: CASSLMGINYGYTF. CDR3 DNA: TGTGCCAGCAGCTTAATGGGGATTAACTATGGCTACACCTTC.